This is a list of T cell receptor beta chains from one sample in a study of shared clonotypes between healthy human individuals. The repertoire was sequenced with immunoSEQ multiplex PCR; TCRdb's copy has only in-frame clones and lacks some. The sample holds approximately 2.5 million clones, 85% to 95% seen once. Specimen: naive CD4+ T cells sorted from blood. These receptors came from a man younger than 35 in good health. Both conserved end residues are trimmed from each CDR3.

J | V | length | CDR3
TRBJ1-4 | TRBV7-9 | 13 | ASSRDSWGNEKLF
TRBJ2-7 | TRBV7-9 | 10 | ASSAQAPGQY
TRBJ1-5 | TRBV7-9 | 10 | ASSLEWGSQH
TRBJ2-1 | TRBV19 | 10 | ASGTGVNEQF
TRBJ1-5 | TRBV10-3 | 11 | AISRQPEQPQH
TRBJ2-5 | TRBV7-7 | 11 | ASSSGQRETQY
TRBJ1-1 | TRBV11-2 | 10 | ASSLGPFEAF
TRBJ1-5 | TRBV7-9 | 12 | ASSLDSSNQPQH
TRBJ2-1 | TRBV7-9 | 13 | ASSKSPGTANEQF
TRBJ1-2 | TRBV6-1 | 12 | ASSGQGVYYGYT
TRBJ1-2 | TRBV4-1 | 18 | ASSQDRVREEWGVNYGYT
TRBJ2-4 | TRBV7-2 | 12 | ASSVGQSWDIQY
TRBJ2-1 | TRBV6-5 | 12 | ASSRTWSYNEQF
TRBJ2-3 | TRBV19 | 15 | ASSIGLLAGATDTQY
TRBJ2-2 | TRBV19 | 11 | ASSIVNSGELF
TRBJ1-3 | TRBV27 | 15 | ASSLSPPGRSGNTIY
TRBJ1-5 | TRBV2 | 12 | ASNVDRDHQPQH
TRBJ2-3 | TRBV19 | 11 | ASKKGGTDTQY
TRBJ2-1 | TRBV6-5 | 13 | ASRPSGISYNEQF
TRBJ1-5 | TRBV19 | 10 | AVEGVFQPQH
TRBJ2-5 | TRBV5-4 | 13 | ASSLGLGVRETQY
TRBJ1-2 | TRBV7-3 | 11 | ASSQGTTTGYT
TRBJ2-7 | TRBV25-1 | 11 | ASSASTTYEQY
TRBJ1-1 | TRBV6-1 | 14 | ASSDTSSLRGTEAF
TRBJ2-7 | TRBV9 | 12 | ASSDRDRGAEQY
TRBJ2-5 | TRBV10-1 | 14 | ASSESTYRGGETQY
TRBJ1-2 | TRBV19 | 15 | ASSPDRDSMITYGYT
TRBJ2-5 | TRBV5-1 | 12 | ASSFRDLGETQY
TRBJ1-5 | TRBV6-5 | 11 | ASSYAGDQPQH
TRBJ2-7 | TRBV27 | 11 | ASSARGSYEQY
TRBJ1-4 | TRBV6-1 | 14 | ASSALDRGKGEKLF
TRBJ2-5 | TRBV5-5 | 11 | ASSLVGQETQY
TRBJ1-2 | TRBV10-3 | 13 | AISEAAEANYGYT
TRBJ2-3 | TRBV10-3 | 13 | ATNLFGQGADTQY
TRBJ1-5 | TRBV5-1 | 11 | ASSLSVDQPQH
TRBJ2-5 | TRBV11-2 | 14 | ASSLGRVAGQETQY
TRBJ2-3 | TRBV11-2 | 14 | ASSVPGRELTDTQY
TRBJ1-1 | TRBV6-1 | 11 | ASTVDRRAQAF
TRBJ1-6 | TRBV7-2 | 12 | ASSWIDRNSPLH
TRBJ2-6 | TRBV30 | 12 | AQAASSGANVLT
TRBJ1-2 | TRBV28 | 13 | ASSLPGQSSGGYT
TRBJ2-2 | TRBV6-5 | 12 | ASSFGLDTGELF
TRBJ2-7 | TRBV18 | 17 | ASSPRPASGEGSSYEQY
TRBJ2-7 | TRBV15 | 10 | ATSRGLAEQY
TRBJ2-7 | TRBV7-2 | 13 | ASSRYGDVFDEQY
TRBJ1-5 | TRBV19 | 14 | ASLSRTGGFGQPQH
TRBJ2-7 | TRBV10-2 | 16 | ASSEVKARDRLTYEQY
TRBJ1-4 | TRBV28 | 10 | ASSFFNEKLF
TRBJ1-4 | TRBV11-2 | 11 | ASTVQGYEKLF
TRBJ2-5 | TRBV19 | 11 | ASSDSGQETQY
TRBJ2-7 | TRBV10-2 | 13 | ASRLGLAGGYEQY
TRBJ1-1 | TRBV6-6 | 11 | ASSGQGNTEAF
TRBJ2-7 | TRBV25-1 | 13 | ASSADRGRAYEQY
TRBJ2-3 | TRBV4-3 | 14 | ASSQDRGRSTDTQY